Each of the 22 T cell receptor beta chains below was sequenced from the same sample in a study of blood T cell repertoires in COVID-19. Here immunoSEQ multiplex PCR was the method, and the copy in TCRdb shows in-frame clones only, minus some. Among about 210,000 clones listed, 70% to 90% were seen once. Source material: peripheral blood. The receptors originated from a man between 35 and 55 years old with acute or convalescent COVID-19.

This chain connects TRBV7-9 to TRBJ2-5; D call uncertain. The V and J ends lost 2 bases and 3 bases respectively, with 4 bases between them. CDR3 length equals 12 residues. The germline CDR1 and CDR2 sequences are SEHNR and FQNEAQ (reference sequence). The DNA of the CDR3 is TGTGCCAGCAGCTTATCAGAAGAGACCCAGTACTTC. This translates into CASSLSEETQYF.

The rearrangement links TRBV5-8 to TRBJ2-1, with 10 positions matching TRBD1. The trim removed 3 bases at V and 4 bases at J, leaving 7 bases unmatched. The CDR3 has 16 residues. The germline gives CDR1 SGHTS, CDR2 YDEGEE. CDR3 sequence reads: CASSSGDRGRYNEQFF. CDR3 nucleotides: TGTGCCAGCAGCTCGGGGGACAGGGGAAGATACAATGAGCAGTTCTTC.

This chain uses TRBV18 with TRBJ2-2; 15 nucleotides align to TRBD2. Germline CDR1 reads KGHSH; CDR2 reads LQKENI. This CDR3 spans 19 amino acids. Losses at the gene ends were 3 bases for V and 1 base for J; bases not matched to a gene: 6. The CDR3, as DNA: TGTGCCAGCTCACCTCCGGGACTAGCGGGGGGCCAGAACACCGGGGAGCTGTTTTTT. Translated: CASSPPGLAGGQNTGELFF.

The J gene is TRBJ2-2, the V gene TRBV19; maybe TRBD2 (6 bases). Germline assignment: CDR1 LNHDA and CDR2 SQIVND (reference sequence). V was clipped by 7 bases and J by 2 bases, with 17 bases between them. This CDR3 contains 16 residues. This CDR3 reads CASMVTGLPNTGELFF. The CDR3 bases are TGTGCCAGTATGGTTACGGGACTCCCAAACACCGGGGAGCTGTTTTTT.

The chain combines TRBV7-9 with TRBJ2-1; TRBD1 matches at 9 bases. The CDR3 has 16 amino acids. V was pared by 0 bases and J by 7 bases, with 7 bases of the junction left unmatched. Germline V gene data show CDR1 as SEHNR and CDR2 as FQNEAQ (reference sequence). The CDR3 bases are TGTGCCAGCAGCTTAGCGGGGACAGGGTGGACGAATGAGCAGTTCTTC. This sequence encodes CASSLAGTGWTNEQFF.

The chain joins TRBV5-8 to TRBJ1-2, with TRBD1 matching 7 bases. The V segment lost 4 bases and the J segment 7 bases; nucleotides outside the gene matches: 7. Germline assignment: CDR1 SGHTS and CDR2 YDEGEE. The CDR3 totals 13 residues. The CDR3 DNA reads TGTGCCAGCAGCCCGGCAGGGGGGTTTGGCTACACCTTC. It specifies CASSPAGGFGYTF.

The chain is built from TRBV5-1 and TRBJ1-2; 7 nucleotides match TRBD1. The germline V gene encodes CDR1 SGHRS and CDR2 YFSETQ. J gave up 3 bases and V 3 bases, and 2 bases lay outside the gene matches. The CDR3 totals 13 residues. CDR3: CASSSGTDYGYTF. For the CDR3, the DNA is TGCGCCAGCAGCTCCGGGACAGACTATGGCTACACCTTC.

The rearrangement joins TRBV7-6 to TRBJ1-3; 9 bases line up with TRBD1. The CDR3 has 16 amino acids. Germline CDR1 reads SGHVS; CDR2 reads FNYEAQ. After removal of 5 bases from V and 2 bases from J, the junction contained 7 bases not matched to a gene. The CDR3 region has the DNA TGTGCCAGCAGCCACTTGACAGGGGGTCCTGGAAACACCATATATTTT. Translated, it gives CASSHLTGGPGNTIYF.

The chain has TRBV2 and TRBJ2-3, with 9 nucleotides matching TRBD2. Germline V CDR1 and CDR2: SNHLY, FYNNEI. The CDR3 covers 17 residues. Germline trimming cut 6 bases from V and 1 base from J; bases unmatched to any gene: 11. The CDR3: CASRYNLAGYGTDTQYF. The CDR3 DNA is TGTGCCAGCAGGTACAACCTAGCGGGATATGGCACAGATACGCAGTATTTT.

The chain recombines TRBV27 with TRBJ1-2; tentatively, D is TRBD1 (5 bases). V shed 7 bases and J shed 0 bases, with 18 bases lying between them. Germline V gene data show CDR1 as MNHEY and CDR2 as SMNVEV (reference sequence). This CDR3 contains 16 residues. CDR3 in amino acids: CASKRDGESPNYGYTF. The CDR3 DNA sequence: TGTGCCAGCAAGCGGGACGGCGAATCCCCTAACTATGGCTACACCTTC.

The V gene is TRBV7-9, the J gene TRBJ2-3, with TRBD2 identical over 11 bases. Germline trimming cut 1 base from V and 2 bases from J; bases unmatched to any gene: 8. Germline V CDR1 and CDR2: SEHNR, FQNEAQ (reference sequence). This CDR3 has 18 amino acids. The CDR3 DNA is TGTGCCAGCAGCTTAGGGACACTAGCGGGGGATCTCACAGATACGCAGTATTTT. The encoded protein is CASSLGTLAGDLTDTQYF.

The rearrangement joins TRBV29-1 to TRBJ2-5; 7 positions agree with TRBD1. Trimming took 7 bases from V and 2 from J; bases not matched to a gene: 7. This CDR3 contains 13 residues. Germline V lookup: CDR1 SQVTM, CDR2 ANQGSEA. CDR3 residues: CSAPRDSQETQYF. The CDR3 DNA reads TGCAGCGCTCCACGGGACAGTCAAGAGACCCAGTACTTC.

The chain is built from TRBV4-3 and TRBJ2-1, with 12 bases identical to TRBD2. Germline V CDR1 and CDR2: LGHNA, YSLEER. J gave up 2 bases and V 0 bases, and 5 bases lay outside the gene matches. This CDR3 has 18 residues. The CDR3, as DNA: TGCGCCAGCAGCCAAGAGGCTAGCGGGAGGGGCGCCTACAATGAGCAGTTCTTC. Protein product: CASSQEASGRGAYNEQFF.

DNA of the CDR3: TGTGCCAGCAGCCCCCTTGGGCTGACGGATGAAAAACTGTTTTTT. This sequence encodes CASSPLGLTDEKLFF. The chain joins TRBV14 to TRBJ1-4; unclear D gene. CDR1 is SGHDN, CDR2 FVKESK, per germline. The CDR3 runs 15 residues. V shed 4 bases and J shed 6 bases, with 15 bases lying between them.

The chain is built from TRBV12-3 or TRBV12-4 and TRBJ1-2; the match to TRBD1 covers 7 bases. The ends lost 3 bases at V and 8 bases at J; junction bases unmatched: 3. This CDR3 contains 12 residues. The CDR3 loop reads CASSLAGGGYTF. CDR3 DNA: TGTGCCAGCAGTTTGGCAGGGGGAGGCTACACCTTC.

V is TRBV6-5 and J is TRBJ1-6; D gene uncertain. Trimming left V 6 bases short and J 10 bases short, with 10 bases between. Germline CDR1 reads MNHEY; CDR2 reads SVGAGI. This CDR3 is 12 amino acids long. This CDR3 is CASRRSGSPLHF. The CDR3 DNA reads as TGTGCCAGCAGAAGGAGTGGGTCACCCCTCCACTTT.

This clone was counted only a few times. The CDR3 is CASSFRQAGHEQYF. The CDR3 nucleotides read TGTGCCAGCAGCTTCCGACAGGCTGGGCACGAGCAGTACTTC. J is TRBJ2-7 and V is TRBV7-9; TRBD1 might be the D (6 bases). The CDR3 length is 14 residues. V shed 3 bases and J shed 5 bases, with 14 bases lying between them. CDR1 is SEHNR, CDR2 FQNEAQ, per germline (reference sequence).

This clone was counted once. The chain combines TRBV24-1 with TRBJ2-6, with a weak D call TRBD1 (6 bases). Germline V gene lookup returns CDR1 KGHDR and CDR2 SFDVKD. V shed 3 bases and J shed 0 bases, with 14 bases lying between them. The CDR3 contains 18 residues. The CDR3 loop is CATSDRPTGNSGANVLTF. The CDR3 bases are TGTGCCACCAGTGATCGACCAACAGGGAACTCTGGGGCCAACGTCCTGACTTTC.

This sequence joins TRBV27 and TRBJ2-2; 7 bases map to TRBD2. The CDR3 loop spans 16 amino acids. V gave up 4 bases and J gave up 7 bases; unmatched junction bases: 12. Germline V CDR1 and CDR2: MNHEY, SMNVEV (reference sequence). The DNA for the CDR3 is TGTGCCAGCAGTTACCCTAGCGGCGCCCCGGGCGGGGAGCTGTTTTTT. It encodes CASSYPSGAPGGELFF.

Details on this clone: Within the sample, other DNA sequences also encode this same CDR3. V and J are TRBV6-5 and TRBJ2-3, with D perhaps matching TRBD1 (5 bases). V lost 3 bases to trimming and J lost 5 bases, with 6 bases between them. The CDR3 is 12 residues long. Germline V gene sequence: CDR1 MNHEY, CDR2 SVGAGI. CDR3 DNA sequence: TGTGCCAGCAGTTATCAGGGAGATACGCAGTATTTT. Protein sequence: CASSYQGDTQYF.

The gene calls are TRBV3-1 (or the pseudogene TRBV3-2) and TRBJ1-4; 8 bases match TRBD1. The CDR3 loop spans 13 amino acids. V shed 10 bases, J shed 7 bases, and the junction held 8 bases outside the gene matches. Germline-derived CDR1 and CDR2 are LGHDT and YNNKEL (reference sequence). The CDR3 DNA is TGTGCCACCTCGACAGGGGAGGGTGAAAAACTGTTTTTT. Protein: CATSTGEGEKLFF.

In its sample, this clone was seen once. J is TRBJ2-2 and V is TRBV5-4, with TRBD2 identical over 11 bases. Looked up from germline, CDR1 is SGHNT and CDR2 is YYREEE (reference sequence). The CDR3 covers 19 residues. Losses at the gene ends were 1 base for V and 3 bases for J; bases not matched to a gene: 11. The CDR3 sequence: CASSLKLAGAPSYTGELFF. The CDR3 region has the DNA TGTGCCAGCAGCTTGAAACTAGCGGGGGCCCCGAGTTACACCGGGGAGCTGTTTTTT.